The 9 T cell receptor beta chains given below trace back to one sample, sequenced in a study of post-analysis software for immune sequencing data. Study-level points and caveats: Five or six TRBV segments appeared more often in patients than in controls, and TRBV5-6, TRBV5-1 and TRBV20-1 were among these.

The antigens of these receptors remain unknown. Unique molecular identifiers were present in the TCR beta cDNA libraries. TCRdb recomputed calls from the PCR reads with MiXCR, one row per CDR3 protein. The profile covers fewer than 850,000 distinct CDR3 sequences, with around 27% appearing a single time and approximately 0.55% taken by the ten largest. Sequenced material: blood. The receptors stem from a girl under 18 with multiple sclerosis.

The rearrangement uses TRBV5-4 and TRBJ2-1; 11 positions match TRBD2. The V gene end was trimmed by 4 bases and the J gene end by 10 bases; junction bases not matched to a gene: 7. The CDR3 is 14 amino acids. Germline loops: CDR1 SGHNT, CDR2 YYREEE (reference sequence). Written as DNA, the CDR3 is TGTGCCAGCAGCCTGGGGACTAGCGGCGGGGAGCAGTTCTTC. This encodes CASSLGTSGGEQFF.

This clonotype was observed a few times. The chain joins TRBV6-5 to TRBJ1-2; D is undetermined. The CDR3 has 12 residues. V lost 6 bases to trimming and J lost 9 bases, with 14 bases between them. The germline V gene encodes CDR1 MNHEY and CDR2 SVGAGI. The CDR3 DNA is TGTGCCAGCAGCCCAACTTTGGGCCGCTACACCTTC. Protein product: CASSPTLGRYTF.

The V and J genes are TRBV20-1 and TRBJ2-3, with 8 bases matching TRBD2. The CDR3 is 14 amino acids. V was pared by 2 bases and J by 1 base, with 2 bases of the junction left unmatched. The germline CDR1 and CDR2 sequences are DFQATT and SNEGSKA (reference sequence). CDR3 nucleotides: TGCAGTGCTAGATTTAGCGGGGGCACAGATACGCAGTATTTT. Protein sequence: CSARFSGGTDTQYF.

This clonotype was counted a few times. The chain is built from TRBV6-5 and TRBJ2-2, with a possible D match to TRBD1 (5 bases). V lost 11 bases to trimming and J lost 0 bases, with 13 bases between them. Germline V lookup: CDR1 MNHEY, CDR2 SVGAGI. CDR3 length equals 14 residues. This CDR3 reads CAGRQGTNTGELFF. CDR3 bases: TGTGCCGGGCGGCAGGGTACGAACACCGGGGAGCTGTTTTTT.

Only a few counts were recorded for this clonotype. The gene calls are TRBV6-6 and TRBJ1-5; tentatively, D is TRBD1 (5 bases). Trimming shortened V by 4 bases and J by 1 base, and 14 bases separated the two germline ends. Germline loops: CDR1 MNHNY, CDR2 SVGAGI (reference sequence). The CDR3 totals 16 residues. CDR3 in DNA: TGTGCCAGCAGTTTGGGGGGACGGTTGAGCAATCAGCCCCAGCATTTT. Its protein is CASSLGGRLSNQPQHF.

J is TRBJ2-5 and V is TRBV12-3 or TRBV12-4; the match to TRBD1 covers 7 bases. The CDR3 covers 14 residues. V was clipped by 4 bases and J by 5 bases; unmatched bases: 7. In DNA, the CDR3 is TGTGCCAGCAGTTATAAGGGGGCATGGGAGACCCAGTACTTC. It is translated as CASSYKGAWETQYF.

This chain joins TRBV25-1 and TRBJ2-3, with D possibly called TRBD1 or TRBD2 (7 bases each). The CDR3 runs 17 residues. V lost 0 bases to trimming and J lost 5 bases, with 18 bases between them. From germline, CDR1 is MGHDK and CDR2 SYGVNS. The CDR3 loop is CASSEYPRGGKKDTQYF. The CDR3 nucleotides are TGTGCCAGCAGTGAATATCCCAGGGGGGGAAAAAAAGATACGCAGTATTTT.

In this sample, this clonotype turned up a few times. This chain links TRBV29-1 with TRBJ1-2; D may be TRBD1 (5 bases). Trimming cost V 0 bases and J 0 bases, with 14 bases left between them. The germline V gene has CDR1 SQVTM and CDR2 ANQGSEA. This CDR3 region has 16 residues. This CDR3 is CSVEDGTGPANYGYTF. DNA of the CDR3: TGCAGCGTTGAAGATGGAACAGGACCAGCTAACTATGGCTACACCTTC. Drawing the rest from reference TRBV29-1 and TRBJ1-2, the complete variable domain is SAVISQKPSRDICQRGTSLTIQCQVDSQVTMMFWYRQQPGQSLTLIATANQGSEATYESGFVIDKFPISRPNLTFSTLTVSNMSPEDSSIYLCSVEDGTGPANYGYTFGSGTRLTVV.

This clonotype occurred a few times. The chain uses TRBV12-3 or TRBV12-4 and TRBJ2-1, with 8 bases fitting TRBD1. This CDR3 contains 15 residues. The V and J ends lost 1 base and 6 bases, in that order; junction bases with no gene match: 5. CDR3 DNA sequence: TGTGCCAGCAGTTTAGGGACAGGGTTAGGCAATGAGCAGTTCTTC. This translates into CASSLGTGLGNEQFF.